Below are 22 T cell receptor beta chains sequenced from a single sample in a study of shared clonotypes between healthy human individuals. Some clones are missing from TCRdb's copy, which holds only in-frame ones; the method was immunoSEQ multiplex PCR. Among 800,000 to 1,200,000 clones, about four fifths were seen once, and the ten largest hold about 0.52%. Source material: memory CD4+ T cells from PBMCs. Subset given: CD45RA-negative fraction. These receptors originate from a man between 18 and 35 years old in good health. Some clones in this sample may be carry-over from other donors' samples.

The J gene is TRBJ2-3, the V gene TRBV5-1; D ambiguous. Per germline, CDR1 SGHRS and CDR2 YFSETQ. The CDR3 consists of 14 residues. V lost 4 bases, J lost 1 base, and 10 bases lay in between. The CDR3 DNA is TGCGCCAGCAGCGGTCAGGAAGGCACAGATACGCAGTATTTT. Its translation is CASSGQEGTDTQYF.

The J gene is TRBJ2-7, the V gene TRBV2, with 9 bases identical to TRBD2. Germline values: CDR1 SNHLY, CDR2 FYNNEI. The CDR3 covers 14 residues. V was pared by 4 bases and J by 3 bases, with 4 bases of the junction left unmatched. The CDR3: CASSAGLAYYEQYF. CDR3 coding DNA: TGTGCCAGCAGTGCAGGACTAGCGTACTACGAGCAGTACTTC.

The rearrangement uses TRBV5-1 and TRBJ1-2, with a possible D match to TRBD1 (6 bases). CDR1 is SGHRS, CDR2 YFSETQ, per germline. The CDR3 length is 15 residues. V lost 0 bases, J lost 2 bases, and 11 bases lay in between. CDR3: CASSLAWQGNYGYTF. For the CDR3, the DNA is TGCGCCAGCAGCTTGGCTTGGCAGGGGAACTATGGCTACACCTTC.

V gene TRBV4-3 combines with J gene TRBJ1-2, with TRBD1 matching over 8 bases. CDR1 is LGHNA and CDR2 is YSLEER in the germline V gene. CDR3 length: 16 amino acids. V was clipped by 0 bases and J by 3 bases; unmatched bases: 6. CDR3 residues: CASSQETGGVYYGYTF. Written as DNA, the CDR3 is TGCGCCAGCAGCCAAGAAACAGGGGGTGTCTACTATGGCTACACCTTC.

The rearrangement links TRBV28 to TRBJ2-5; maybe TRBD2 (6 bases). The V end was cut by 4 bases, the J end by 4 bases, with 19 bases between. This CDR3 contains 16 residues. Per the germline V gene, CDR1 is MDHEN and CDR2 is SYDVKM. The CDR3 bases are TGTGCCAGCAGTTCACGCGCGGGGTTTTGGGTAGAGACCCAGTACTTC. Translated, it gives CASSSRAGFWVETQYF.

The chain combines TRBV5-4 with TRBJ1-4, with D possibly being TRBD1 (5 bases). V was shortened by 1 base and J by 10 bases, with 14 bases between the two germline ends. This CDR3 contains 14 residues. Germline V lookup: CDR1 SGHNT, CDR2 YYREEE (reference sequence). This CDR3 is CASSLYQGGGKLFF. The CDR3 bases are TGTGCCAGCAGCTTGTACCAGGGAGGCGGAAAACTGTTTTTT. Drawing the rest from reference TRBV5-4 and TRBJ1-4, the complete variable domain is ETGVTQSPTHLIKTRGQQVTLRCSSQSGHNTVSWYQQALGQGPQFIFQYYREEENGRGNFPPRFSGLQFPNYSSELNVNALELDDSALYLCASSLYQGGGKLFFGSGTQLSVL.

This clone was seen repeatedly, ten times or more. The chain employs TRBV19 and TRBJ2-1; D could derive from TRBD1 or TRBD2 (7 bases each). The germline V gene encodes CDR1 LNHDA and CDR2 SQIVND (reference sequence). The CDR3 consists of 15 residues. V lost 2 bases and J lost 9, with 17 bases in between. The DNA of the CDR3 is TGTGCCAGTAGTATAATCGACAGGGAGGGTGGTGAGCAGTTCTTC. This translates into CASSIIDREGGEQFF.

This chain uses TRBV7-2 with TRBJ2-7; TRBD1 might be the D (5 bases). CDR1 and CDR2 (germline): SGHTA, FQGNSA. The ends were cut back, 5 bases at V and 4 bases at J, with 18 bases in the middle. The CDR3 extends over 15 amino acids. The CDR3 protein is CASSEMAGPLYEQYF. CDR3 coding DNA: TGTGCCAGCAGCGAGATGGCAGGGCCATTATACGAGCAGTACTTC.

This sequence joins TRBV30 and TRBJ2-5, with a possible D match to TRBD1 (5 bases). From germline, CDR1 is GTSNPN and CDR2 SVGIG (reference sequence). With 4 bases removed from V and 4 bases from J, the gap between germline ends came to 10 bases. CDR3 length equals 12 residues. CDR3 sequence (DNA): TGTGCCTGGAAAGGGGTTGGAGAGACCCAGTACTTC. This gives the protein CAWKGVGETQYF. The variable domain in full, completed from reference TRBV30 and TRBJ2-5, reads SQTIHQWPATLVQPVGSPLSLECTVEGTSNPNLYWYRQAAGRGLQLLFYSVGIGQISSEVPQNLSASRPQDRQFILSSKKLLLSDSGFYLCAWKGVGETQYFGPGTRLLVL.

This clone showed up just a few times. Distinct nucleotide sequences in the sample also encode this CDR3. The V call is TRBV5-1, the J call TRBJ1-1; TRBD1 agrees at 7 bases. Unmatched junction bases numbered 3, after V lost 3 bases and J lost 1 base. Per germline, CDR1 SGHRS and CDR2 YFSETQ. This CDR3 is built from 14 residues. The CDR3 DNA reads TGCGCCAGCAGCTGGGACAGACCGAACACTGAAGCTTTCTTT. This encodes CASSWDRPNTEAFF.

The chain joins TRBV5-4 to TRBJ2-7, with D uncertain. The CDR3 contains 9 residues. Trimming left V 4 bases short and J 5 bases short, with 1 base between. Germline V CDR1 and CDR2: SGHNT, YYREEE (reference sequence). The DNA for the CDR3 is TGTGCCAGCAGCCACGAGCAGTACTTC. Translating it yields CASSHEQYF.

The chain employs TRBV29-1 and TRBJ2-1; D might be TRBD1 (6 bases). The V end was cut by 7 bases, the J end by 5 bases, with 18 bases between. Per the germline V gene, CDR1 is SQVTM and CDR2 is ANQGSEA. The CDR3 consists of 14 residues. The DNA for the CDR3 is TGCAGCGGATCCGGGACAAACCAACACAATGAGCAGTTCTTC. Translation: CSGSGTNQHNEQFF.

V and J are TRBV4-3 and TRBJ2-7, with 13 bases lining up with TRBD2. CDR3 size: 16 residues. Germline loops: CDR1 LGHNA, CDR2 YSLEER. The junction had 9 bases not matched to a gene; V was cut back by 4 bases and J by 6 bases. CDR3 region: CASSPTSGRALREQYF. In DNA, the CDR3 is TGCGCCAGCAGCCCTACTAGCGGGAGGGCCCTCCGCGAGCAGTACTTC.

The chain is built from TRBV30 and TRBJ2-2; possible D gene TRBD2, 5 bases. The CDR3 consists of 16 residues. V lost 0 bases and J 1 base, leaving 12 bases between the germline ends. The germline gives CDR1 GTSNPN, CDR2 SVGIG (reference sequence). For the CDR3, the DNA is TGTGCCTGGAGTGTATATGGACTCCTGAACACCGGGGAGCTGTTTTTT. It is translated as CAWSVYGLLNTGELFF.

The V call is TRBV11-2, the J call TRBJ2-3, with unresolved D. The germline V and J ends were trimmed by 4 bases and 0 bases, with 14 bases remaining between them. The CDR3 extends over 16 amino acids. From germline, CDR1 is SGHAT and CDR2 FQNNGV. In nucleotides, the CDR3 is TGTGCCAGCAGCTCCTTTAGGACGTCCAGCACAGATACGCAGTATTTT. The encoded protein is CASSSFRTSSTDTQYF.

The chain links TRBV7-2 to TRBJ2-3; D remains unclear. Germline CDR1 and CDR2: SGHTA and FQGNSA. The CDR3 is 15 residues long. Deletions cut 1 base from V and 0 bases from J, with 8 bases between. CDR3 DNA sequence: TGTGCCAGCAGCTTAGGCCAGTTTAGCACAGATACGCAGTATTTT. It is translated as CASSLGQFSTDTQYF.

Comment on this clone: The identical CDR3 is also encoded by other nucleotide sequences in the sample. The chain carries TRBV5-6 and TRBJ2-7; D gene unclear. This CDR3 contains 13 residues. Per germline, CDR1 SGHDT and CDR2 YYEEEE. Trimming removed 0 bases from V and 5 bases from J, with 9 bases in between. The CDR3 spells CASSLGPRDEQYF. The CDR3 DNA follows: TGTGCCAGCAGCTTGGGGCCTCGGGACGAGCAGTACTTC.

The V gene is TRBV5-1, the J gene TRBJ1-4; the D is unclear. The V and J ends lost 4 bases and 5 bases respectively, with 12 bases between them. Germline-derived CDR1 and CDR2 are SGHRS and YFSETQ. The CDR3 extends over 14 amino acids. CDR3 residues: CASSPSDGNEKLFF. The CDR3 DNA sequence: TGCGCCAGCAGCCCCTCGGACGGGAATGAAAAACTGTTTTTT.

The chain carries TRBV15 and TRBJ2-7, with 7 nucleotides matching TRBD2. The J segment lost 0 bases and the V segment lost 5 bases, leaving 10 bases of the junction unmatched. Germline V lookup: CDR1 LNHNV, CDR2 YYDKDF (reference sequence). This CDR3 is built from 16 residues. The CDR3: CATSVNSGTISYEQYF. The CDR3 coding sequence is TGTGCCACCAGCGTAAATTCCGGGACTATCTCCTACGAGCAGTACTTC.

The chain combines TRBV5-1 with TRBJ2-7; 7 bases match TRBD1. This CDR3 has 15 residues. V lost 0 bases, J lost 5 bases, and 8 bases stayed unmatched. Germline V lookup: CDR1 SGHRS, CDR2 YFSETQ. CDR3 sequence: CASSLETGFTHEQYF. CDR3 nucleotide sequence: TGCGCCAGCAGCTTGGAGACAGGGTTCACCCACGAGCAGTACTTC.

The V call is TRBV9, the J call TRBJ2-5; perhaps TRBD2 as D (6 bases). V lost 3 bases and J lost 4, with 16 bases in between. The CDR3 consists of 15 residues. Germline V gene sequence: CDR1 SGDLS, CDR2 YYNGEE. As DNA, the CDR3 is TGTGCCAGCAGCGCGACCCGGGGGACGGGAGAGACCCAGTACTTC. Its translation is CASSATRGTGETQYF.

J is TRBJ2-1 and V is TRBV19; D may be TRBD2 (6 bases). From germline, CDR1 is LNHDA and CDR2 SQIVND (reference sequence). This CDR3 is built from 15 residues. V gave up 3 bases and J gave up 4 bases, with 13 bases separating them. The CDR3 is CASSIETGVYNEQFF. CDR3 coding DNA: TGTGCCAGTAGTATTGAAACGGGAGTGTACAATGAGCAGTTCTTC. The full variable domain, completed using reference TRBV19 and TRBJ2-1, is DGGITQSPKYLFRKEGQNVTLSCEQNLNHDAMYWYRQDPGQGLRLIYYSQIVNDFQKGDIAEGYSVSREKKESFPLTVTSAQKNPTAFYLCASSIETGVYNEQFFGPGTRLTVL.